This T cell receptor beta chain stems from a study of blood T cell repertoires in COVID-19. Across the study: Acute and convalescent COVID-19 samples came from the United States, Italy and Spain. PBMCs, B-cell-depleted T cells, or T cells were the source of the cDNA or gDNA that made up the material.

Methods used by the authors: For nucleated cells, counts were estimated from reference gene primer amplification. Produced via immunoSEQ multiplex PCR; TCRdb's table is partial and in-frame only. V and J calls and clone size are as listed in that table; D and trimming were resolved from the DNA. The sample includes roughly 300,000 clones, about four fifths of them seen just once. The CDR3 is made up of 13 amino acids. Note on this clone: A read error may account for a junction end that differs from germline.

The V gene is TRBV12-3 or TRBV12-4, the J gene TRBJ1-1; D remains unclear. The TCR was taken from a human donor with COVID-19, enrolled during active disease. The donor label of this sample is uncertain. Material for sequencing was peripheral blood. CDR3 sequence reads: CASGLQRDTEAFF. The CDR3 DNA reads TGTGCCAGCGGTTTACAGAGGGACACTGAAGCTTTCTTT.